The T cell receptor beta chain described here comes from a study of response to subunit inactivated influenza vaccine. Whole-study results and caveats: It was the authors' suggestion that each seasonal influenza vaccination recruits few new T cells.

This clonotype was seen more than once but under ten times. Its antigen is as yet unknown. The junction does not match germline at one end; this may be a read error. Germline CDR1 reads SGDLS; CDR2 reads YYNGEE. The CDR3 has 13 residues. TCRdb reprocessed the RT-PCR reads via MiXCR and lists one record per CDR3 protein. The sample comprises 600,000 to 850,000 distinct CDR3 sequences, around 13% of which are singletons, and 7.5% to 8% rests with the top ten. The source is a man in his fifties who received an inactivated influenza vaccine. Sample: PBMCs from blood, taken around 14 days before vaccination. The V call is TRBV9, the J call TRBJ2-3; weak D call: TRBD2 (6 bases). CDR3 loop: CASSVATGLRSNF. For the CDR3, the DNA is TGTGCCAGCAGCGTAGCTACGGGACTTAGATCCAATTTT. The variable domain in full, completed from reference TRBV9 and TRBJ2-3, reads DSGVTQTPKHLITATGQRVTLRCSPRSGDLSVYWYQQSLDQGLQFLIQYYNGEERAKGNILERFSAQQFPDLHSELNLSSLELGDSALYFCASSVATGLRSNFGPGTRLTVL.